This T cell receptor (beta chain) was recorded in a study of T cell responses to AZD1222 COVID-19 vaccine. About the research overall: Recipients boosted at about 4 weeks or about 12 weeks are pooled.

Measured with immunoSEQ multiplex PCR; TCRdb has only the in-frame clones, and not every one. The table lists under 150,000 clones, just over 90% of them singletons. A word on this clone: What it binds is not known.

Trimming shortened V by 0 bases and J by 4 bases, and 12 bases separated the two germline ends. This CDR3 contains 15 residues. From germline, CDR1 is SGHTS and CDR2 YDEGEE. Whole-study results and caveats: Just a handful of AZD1222 recipients tested seropositive at baseline. Two AZD1222 doses significantly raised spike-specific TCR breadth and depth over controls. Donor demographics were predominantly white British with a female majority; clonal diversity may be underestimated.

Material: peripheral blood, obtained on day 0 of AZD1222 vaccination. The chain links TRBV5-8 to TRBJ2-3; the D call may be TRBD1 or TRBD2 (6 bases each). The sequence came from an adult in good health. The CDR3 protein is CASSLEGGRADTQYF. The CDR3 nucleotides are TGTGCCAGCAGCTTGGAGGGGGGTCGCGCAGATACGCAGTATTTT.